This paragraph covers one TCR beta chain sequence. Its specificity is unknown. The sample is drawn from a study of chemoradiotherapy in HPV16-positive cancers. Samples were taken several times over chemoradiotherapy. General observations from the study: Functional assays defining HPV-specific T cells used only a couple of HPV16-positive patients. In HPV16-positive patients, HPV-responsive T-cell expansion tracked better recurrence-free survival. Candidate HPV-specific clones and E7-related TCR motifs grew in tumor during treatment.

CDR1 and CDR2 from the germline V gene are MNHEY and SMNVEV (reference sequence). Trimming took off 3 bases at V and 5 bases at J, with 8 bases between the two ends. This CDR3 has 13 amino acids. Clones were read by immunoSEQ multiplex PCR, and TCRdb kept only the in-frame ones, dropping some. The sample comprises approximately 14,000 clones, around 90% of which are singletons, and around 3.4% rests with the top ten. This material consisted of blood, taken from a patient who underwent chemoradiotherapy. This sequence was found in a human donor with HPV-associated anogenital cancer. The chain uses TRBV27 and TRBJ1-5, with D perhaps matching TRBD1 (5 bases). The CDR3 region has the DNA TGTGCCAGCAGTTTCCGGGGGTATCAGCCCCAGCATTTT. Its protein product is CASSFRGYQPQHF.